This T cell receptor (beta chain) was captured in a study of CD8+ T cells in alopecia areata. As for the study in general: Treatment comprised oral tofacitinib, 5 to 10 mg twice daily, in treated patients. Study-wide findings and caveats: TCR sharing across patients was less clear than in mice, possibly HLA-related.

This clone was found a few times. Its specificity is not known. Germline values: CDR1 SQVTM, CDR2 ANQGSEA. V was pared by 8 bases and J by 4 bases, with 19 bases between. This CDR3 has 14 residues. It was from PBMCs that CD4+ and CD8+ T cells were sorted. Once RNA had been extracted, it was reverse transcribed into cDNA to act as the sequencing template. The assay was immunoSEQ multiplex PCR, and TCRdb's table has in-frame clones only and misses some. This table has about 98,000 clones, roughly 42% appearing once. This chain links TRBV29-1 with TRBJ2-3, with a tentative D call TRBD1 (5 bases). The receptor comes from a human donor with alopecia areata. The sequenced sample was CD4+ T cells sorted from blood. DNA for the CDR3: TGCAGCATCGACAGCCCAAATGGCGCAGATACGCAGTATTTT. Encoded protein: CSIDSPNGADTQYF.